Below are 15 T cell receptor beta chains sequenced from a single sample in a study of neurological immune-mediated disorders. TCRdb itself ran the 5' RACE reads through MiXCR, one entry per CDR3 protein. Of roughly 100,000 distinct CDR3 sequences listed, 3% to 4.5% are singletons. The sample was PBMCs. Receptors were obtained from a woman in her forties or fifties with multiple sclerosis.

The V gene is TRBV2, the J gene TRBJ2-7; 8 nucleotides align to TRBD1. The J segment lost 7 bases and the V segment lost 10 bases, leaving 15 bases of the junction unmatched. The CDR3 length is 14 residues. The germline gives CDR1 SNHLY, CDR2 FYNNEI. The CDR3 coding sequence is TGTGCCATTCTAAGGGACAGGTCCTTAGGAGAGCAGTACTTC. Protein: CAILRDRSLGEQYF.

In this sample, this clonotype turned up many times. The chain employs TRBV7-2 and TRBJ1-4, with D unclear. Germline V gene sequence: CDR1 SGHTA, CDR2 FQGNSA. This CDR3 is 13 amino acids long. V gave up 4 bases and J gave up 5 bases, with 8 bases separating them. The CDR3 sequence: CASSSFRNEKLFF. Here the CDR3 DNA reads TGTGCCAGCAGCTCATTTAGGAATGAAAAACTGTTTTTT. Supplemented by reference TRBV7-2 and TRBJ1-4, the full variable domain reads GAGVSQSPSNKVTEKGKDVELRCDPISGHTALYWYRQSLGQGLEFLIYFQGNSAPDKSGLPSDRFSAERTGGSVSTLTIQRTQQEDSAVYLCASSSFRNEKLFFGSGTQLSVL.

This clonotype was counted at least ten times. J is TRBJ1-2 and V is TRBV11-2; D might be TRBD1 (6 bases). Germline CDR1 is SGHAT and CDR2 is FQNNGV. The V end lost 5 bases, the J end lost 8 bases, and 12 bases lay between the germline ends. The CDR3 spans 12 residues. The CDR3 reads CASSNLGAGYTF. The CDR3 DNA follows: TGTGCCAGCAGCAATTTGGGGGCGGGCTACACCTTC.

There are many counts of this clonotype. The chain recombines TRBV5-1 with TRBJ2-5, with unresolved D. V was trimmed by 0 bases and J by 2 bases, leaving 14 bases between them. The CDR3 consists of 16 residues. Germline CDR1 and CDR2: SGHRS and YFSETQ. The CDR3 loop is CASSLAPLQAQETQYF. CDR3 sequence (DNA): TGCGCCAGCAGCTTGGCCCCCCTACAAGCTCAAGAGACCCAGTACTTC.

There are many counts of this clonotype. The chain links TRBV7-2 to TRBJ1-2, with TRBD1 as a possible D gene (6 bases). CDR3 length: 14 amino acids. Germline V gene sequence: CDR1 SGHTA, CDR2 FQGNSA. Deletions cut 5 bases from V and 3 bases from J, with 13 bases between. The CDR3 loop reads CASSETGGDYGYTF. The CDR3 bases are TGTGCCAGCAGCGAGACAGGTGGGGACTATGGCTACACCTTC.

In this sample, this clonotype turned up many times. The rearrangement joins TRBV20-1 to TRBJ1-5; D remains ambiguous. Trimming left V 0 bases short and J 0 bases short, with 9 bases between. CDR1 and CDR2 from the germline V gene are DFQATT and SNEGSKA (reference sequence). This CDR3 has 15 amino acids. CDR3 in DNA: TGCAGTGCTAGAGATCCCCAGAATAGCAATCAGCCCCAGCATTTT. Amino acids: CSARDPQNSNQPQHF.

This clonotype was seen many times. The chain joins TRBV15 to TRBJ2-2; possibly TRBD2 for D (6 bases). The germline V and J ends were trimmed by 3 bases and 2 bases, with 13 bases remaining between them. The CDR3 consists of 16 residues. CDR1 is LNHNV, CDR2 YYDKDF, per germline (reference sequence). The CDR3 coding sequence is TGTGCCACCAGCAGCAGGACGGGACTCAACACCGGGGAGCTGTTTTTT. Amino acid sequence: CATSSRTGLNTGELFF.

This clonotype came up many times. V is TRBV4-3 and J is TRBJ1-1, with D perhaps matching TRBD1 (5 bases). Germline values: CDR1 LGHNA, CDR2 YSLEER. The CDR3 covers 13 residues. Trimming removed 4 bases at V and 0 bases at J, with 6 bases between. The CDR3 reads CASSRQMNTEAFF. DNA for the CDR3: TGCGCCAGCAGCCGACAGATGAACACTGAAGCTTTCTTT.

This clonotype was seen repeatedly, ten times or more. The CDR3 DNA sequence: TGTGCCAGCAGTTTCCCAGGGAGGCATGGCTACACCTTC. Its translation is CASSFPGRHGYTF. The chain is built from TRBV12-3 or TRBV12-4 and TRBJ1-2; TRBD1 is a possible D gene (5 bases). This CDR3 contains 13 residues. V lost 3 bases to trimming and J lost 6 bases, with 11 bases between them.

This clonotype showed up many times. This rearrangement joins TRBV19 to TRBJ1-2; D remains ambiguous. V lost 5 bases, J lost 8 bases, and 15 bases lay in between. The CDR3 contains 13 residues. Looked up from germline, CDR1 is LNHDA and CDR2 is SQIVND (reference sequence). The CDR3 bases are TGTGCCAGTAGTTCTCGCAGAGGAATCGGCTACACCTTC. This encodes CASSSRRGIGYTF.

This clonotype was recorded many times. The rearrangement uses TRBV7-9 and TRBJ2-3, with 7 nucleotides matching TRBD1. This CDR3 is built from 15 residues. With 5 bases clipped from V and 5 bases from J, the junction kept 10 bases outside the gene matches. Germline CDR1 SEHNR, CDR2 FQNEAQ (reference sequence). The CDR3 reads CASSLPNDRVDTQYF. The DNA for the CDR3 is TGTGCCAGCAGCCTACCGAACGACAGGGTAGATACGCAGTATTTT.

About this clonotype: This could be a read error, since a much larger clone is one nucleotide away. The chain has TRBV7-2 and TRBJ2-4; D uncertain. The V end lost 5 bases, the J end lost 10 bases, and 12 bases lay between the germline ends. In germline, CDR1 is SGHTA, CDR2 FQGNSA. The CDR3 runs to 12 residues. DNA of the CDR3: TGTGCCAGCAGCCCCCTCCCCGAAATTCAGTACTTC. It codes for CASSPLPEIQYF.

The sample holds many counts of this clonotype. The CDR3: CATRLRGGLNEQYF. DNA of the CDR3: TGTGCCACCAGACTGCGGGGGGGCCTGAACGAGCAGTACTTC. The V gene is TRBV6-2 or TRBV6-3, the J gene TRBJ2-7; TRBD2 matches 9 bases. Germline trimming cut 10 bases from V and 5 bases from J; bases unmatched to any gene: 12. The CDR3 runs 14 residues. Per the germline V gene, CDR1 is MNHEY and CDR2 is SVGEGT.

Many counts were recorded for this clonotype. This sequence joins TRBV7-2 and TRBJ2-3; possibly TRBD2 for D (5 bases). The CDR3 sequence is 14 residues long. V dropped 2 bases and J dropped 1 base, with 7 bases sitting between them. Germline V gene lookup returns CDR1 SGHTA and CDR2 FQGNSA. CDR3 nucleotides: TGTGCCAGCAGCTTAACAGCGGGCACAGATACGCAGTATTTT. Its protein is CASSLTAGTDTQYF.

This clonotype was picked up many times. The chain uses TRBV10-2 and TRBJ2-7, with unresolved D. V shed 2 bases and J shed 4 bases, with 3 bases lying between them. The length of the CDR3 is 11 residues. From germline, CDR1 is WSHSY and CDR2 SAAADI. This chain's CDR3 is CASSEVYEQYF. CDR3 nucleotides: TGCGCCAGCAGTGAGGTTTACGAGCAGTACTTC.